This T cell receptor beta chain comes out of a study of blood T cell repertoires in COVID-19. With 0 bases clipped from V and 6 bases from J, the junction kept 6 bases outside the gene matches. The CDR3 totals 16 residues. The germline V gene encodes CDR1 LNHDA and CDR2 SQIVND (reference sequence). Original methodology: Amplification with reference gene primers provided the estimates of nucleated cell counts. The assay was immunoSEQ multiplex PCR, and TCRdb's table has in-frame clones only and misses some. For V, J and clone size, that table is used; D and trimming come from the DNA. Among 200,000 to 300,000 clones, approximately 85% were seen once, and the ten largest hold 9.1%.

The receptor was isolated from a woman aged 50 to 60 with acute COVID-19. V is TRBV19 and J is TRBJ2-1, with 9 bases that match TRBD2. Sequencing was done on a sample of PBMCs or T cells enriched from blood (not recorded which). The CDR3 protein is CASSIEQAGGTNEQFF. Here the CDR3 DNA reads TGTGCCAGTAGTATAGAACAGGCGGGGGGGACCAATGAGCAGTTCTTC.